The 19 T cell receptor beta chains listed next were all sequenced from one sample in a study of T cell responses to AZD1222 COVID-19 vaccine (dated by TCRdb to the early 2020s). The time point label here, explained by the study, means: baseline before first vaccination. Library preparation employed the immunoSEQ multiplex PCR assay. The immuneACCESS repertoire file appears here via TCRdb, limited to in-frame rearrangements. These files lack a portion of the clones; in checked studies, under half of the deficit traces to unresolved V genes, and the cause of the others is not known. The sample records approximately 80,000 clones, approximately 90% of which are singletons. The ten largest account for approximately 5.4% of the sample. Sequencing used peripheral blood, obtained on day 0 of AZD1222 vaccination. The receptors were gathered from an adult in good health.

In its sample, this clone was seen once. V and J are TRBV18 and TRBJ1-5, with 7 bases lining up with TRBD1. Looked up from germline, CDR1 is KGHSH and CDR2 is LQKENI. The V gene end was trimmed by 4 bases and the J gene end by 6 bases; junction bases not matched to a gene: 9. The CDR3 contains 15 residues. The CDR3 region is CASSRDPTGSQPQHF. CDR3 bases: TGTGCCAGCTCACGGGATCCGACAGGGTCTCAGCCCCAGCATTTT.

The chain uses TRBV27 and TRBJ1-2, with D perhaps matching TRBD1 (5 bases). Trimming stripped 5 bases from V and 4 bases from J, with 17 bases between. The CDR3 is made up of 15 amino acids. The V gene's germline CDR1 is MNHEY and CDR2 SMNVEV (reference sequence). CDR3 sequence: CASSLNVGARYGYTF. Here the CDR3 DNA reads TGTGCCAGCAGTCTAAACGTCGGGGCTCGCTATGGCTACACCTTC.

The V call is TRBV18, the J call TRBJ1-1; tentatively, D is TRBD1 (5 bases). The CDR3 covers 15 residues. The germline gives CDR1 KGHSH, CDR2 LQKENI. Trimming shortened V by 3 bases and J by 6 bases, and 17 bases separated the two germline ends. The CDR3 reads CASSPSGGRYPEAFF. The CDR3 DNA follows: TGTGCCAGCTCACCTTCTGGGGGAAGGTACCCTGAAGCTTTCTTT.

The J gene is TRBJ2-1, the V gene TRBV12-3 or TRBV12-4; D call uncertain. The CDR3 has 13 amino acids. Trimming removed 5 bases from V and 8 bases from J, with 13 bases in between. The CDR3 DNA is TGTGCCAGCAGTACCCCCCGAACGGATGAGCAGTTCTTC. Protein: CASSTPRTDEQFF.

V is TRBV27 and J is TRBJ2-7, with a tentative D call TRBD1 (6 bases). The CDR3 spans 16 residues. CDR1 MNHEY and CDR2 SMNVEV come from the germline V gene (reference sequence). Trimming stripped 5 bases from V and 5 bases from J, with 22 bases between. The CDR3 is CASSPWRIQGMDEQYF. CDR3 nucleotide sequence: TGTGCCAGCAGTCCGTGGCGCATACAGGGAATGGACGAGCAGTACTTC.

This chain links TRBV10-2 with TRBJ1-2, with D perhaps TRBD1 (6 bases). The CDR3 has 14 amino acids. Looked up from germline, CDR1 is WSHSY and CDR2 is SAAADI. V dropped 6 bases and J dropped 4 bases, with 15 bases sitting between them. The CDR3 is CASSGDTRGYGYTF. The CDR3 nucleotides are TGCGCCAGCAGCGGGGACACTCGAGGCTATGGCTACACCTTC.

V and J are TRBV7-8 and TRBJ1-5; 10 bases match TRBD1. V shed 6 bases, J shed 6 bases, and the junction held 5 bases outside the gene matches. Germline V lookup: CDR1 SGHVS, CDR2 FQNEAQ. The CDR3 covers 14 residues. This chain's CDR3 is CASSPGQGSQPQHF. The CDR3 DNA sequence: TGTGCCAGCAGTCCGGGACAGGGGAGTCAGCCCCAGCATTTT.

The chain employs TRBV4-1 and TRBJ1-2; D may be TRBD1 (5 bases). Trimming removed 0 bases at V and 4 bases at J, with 9 bases between. The CDR3 totals 14 residues. Germline values: CDR1 MGHRA, CDR2 YSYEKL. Here the CDR3 reads CASSQDRVVYGYTF. CDR3 DNA: TGCGCCAGCAGCCAAGACAGGGTCGTCTATGGCTACACCTTC.

The V and J genes are TRBV7-8 and TRBJ2-7; D unresolved. Per germline, CDR1 SGHVS and CDR2 FQNEAQ. The CDR3 totals 13 residues. V lost 1 base and J 6 bases, leaving 10 bases between the germline ends. The CDR3 protein is CASSLGRVGEQYF. The CDR3 DNA follows: TGTGCCAGCAGCTTAGGAAGGGTCGGCGAGCAGTACTTC.

The chain recombines TRBV12-3 or TRBV12-4 with TRBJ1-1; no clear D. The CDR3 contains 13 residues. V was cut by 7 bases and J by 1 base, with 10 bases left in between. CDR3 region: CASTYPENTEAFF. The CDR3 bases are TGTGCCAGCACCTACCCGGAGAACACTGAAGCTTTCTTT.

CDR3 sequence: CASSQPPTSEQYF. For the CDR3, the DNA is TGTGCCAGCAGCCAACCACCGACTAGCGAGCAGTACTTC. The chain has TRBV7-8 and TRBJ2-7; D is possibly TRBD2 (6 bases). Looked up from germline, CDR1 is SGHVS and CDR2 is FQNEAQ. The ends were cut back, 5 bases at V and 6 bases at J, with 14 bases in the middle. The CDR3 covers 13 residues.

The chain has TRBV24-1 and TRBJ1-1; D possibly corresponds to TRBD1 (5 bases). This CDR3 is built from 13 residues. Germline CDR1 and CDR2: KGHDR and SFDVKD. With 7 bases removed from V and 4 bases from J, the gap between germline ends came to 12 bases. The CDR3 reads CATRDTSGTEAFF. The CDR3 region has the DNA TGTGCCACCAGGGACACCTCGGGCACTGAAGCTTTCTTT.

This sequence joins TRBV30 and TRBJ1-3; TRBD1 is a possible D gene (6 bases). The germline V and J ends were trimmed by 4 bases and 2 bases, with 18 bases remaining between them. CDR1 is GTSNPN, CDR2 SVGIG, per germline (reference sequence). The CDR3 is made up of 16 amino acids. This chain's CDR3 is CAWTQGLILTGNTIYF. The CDR3 region has the DNA TGTGCCTGGACACAGGGCCTGATACTGACTGGAAACACCATATATTTT.

This clone was seen once. The J gene is TRBJ2-1, the V gene TRBV28; D is possibly TRBD1 (5 bases). This CDR3 region has 12 residues. Deletions cut 4 bases from V and 7 bases from J, with 8 bases between. CDR1 MDHEN and CDR2 SYDVKM come from the germline V gene. The CDR3 is CASSSRDNEQFF. For the CDR3, the DNA is TGTGCCAGCAGTTCCAGGGATAATGAGCAGTTCTTC.

The rearrangement joins TRBV2 to TRBJ1-6; D is undetermined. CDR3 size: 13 residues. Deletions cut 3 bases from V and 5 bases from J, with 5 bases between. CDR1 and CDR2 from the germline V gene are SNHLY and FYNNEI. The CDR3, as DNA: TGTGCCAGCAGTGAGGAAAATAATTCACCCCTCCACTTT. It translates to CASSEENNSPLHF.

V usage is TRBV6-5 and J usage is TRBJ2-1, with D possibly being TRBD2 (5 bases). The CDR3 consists of 16 residues. V was shortened by 0 bases and J by 3 bases, with 12 bases between the two germline ends. Germline loops: CDR1 MNHEY, CDR2 SVGAGI. The CDR3 sequence: CASSYSSGEFYNEQFF. The CDR3 coding sequence is TGTGCCAGCAGTTACTCTTCCGGGGAGTTCTACAATGAGCAGTTCTTC.

A single count supports this clone. The chain couples TRBV2 to TRBJ2-1; D ambiguous. There are 15 residues in the CDR3. Germline-derived CDR1 and CDR2 are SNHLY and FYNNEI. Between the trimmed V and J ends, which lost 5 bases and 0 bases, there was a span of 11 bases. The CDR3 coding sequence is TGTGCCAGCAGTATCGGAGTTAACTCCTACAATGAGCAGTTCTTC. Its protein product is CASSIGVNSYNEQFF.

The genes are TRBV7-9 and TRBJ1-2; a possible D gene is TRBD1 (5 bases). Trimming removed 4 bases from V and 7 bases from J, with 16 bases in between. CDR3 length: 14 amino acids. Germline V gene lookup returns CDR1 SEHNR and CDR2 FQNEAQ (reference sequence). CDR3 DNA: TGTGCCAGCAGCTGGGGACTCCCGGAGGGTGGCTACACCTTC. Amino acid sequence: CASSWGLPEGGYTF.

The V gene is TRBV29-1, the J gene TRBJ2-7, with 8 bases fitting TRBD1. The germline V gene encodes CDR1 SQVTM and CDR2 ANQGSEA. There are 14 residues in the CDR3. V was clipped by 7 bases and J by 6 bases; unmatched bases: 14. CDR3: CSAPGQDYPFEQYF. The CDR3 DNA is TGCAGCGCCCCGGGACAGGACTACCCTTTCGAGCAGTACTTC.